Listed here are 24 T cell receptor beta chains from one sample, sequenced in a study of T cells in women clearing cervical HPV infection. Assay used: immunoSEQ multiplex PCR; TCRdb lists only in-frame clones, some missing. The repertoire shows 20,000 to 25,000 clones; the top ten hold 7.5% to 10%. Source material: blood buffy coat. The receptor source for this set is a woman between 18 and 69 years old with a cervical HPV16 infection that either progressed to CIN3+ or cleared (not recorded which).

For this clone: Read data end 3 residues before the CDR3 end; the end is taken from the germline J gene. J is TRBJ1-4 and V is TRBV7-6; TRBD1 might be the D (6 bases). Germline V gene lookup returns CDR1 SGHVS and CDR2 FNYEAQ. Trimming took off 1 base at V and 8 bases at J, with 14 bases between the two ends. This CDR3 region has 15 residues. The part of the CDR3 DNA that was read is TGTGCCAGCAGCTTAGGAGGGGGACGTATAGAAAAA. Translated, it gives CASSLGGGRIEK. From start to end, the CDR3 is CASSLGGGRIEKLFF.

With respect to this clone: The CDR3 end is not reached by the read, which stops 3 residues before it; the germline J gene fills it in. The rearrangement joins TRBV7-3 to TRBJ2-2; 9 bases match TRBD2. CDR1 is SGHTA and CDR2 is FQGTGA in the germline V gene. The CDR3 covers 17 residues. V shed 0 bases, J shed 2 bases, and the junction held 4 bases outside the gene matches. The CDR3 sequence is CASSLTSGGPNTGELFF. The CDR3 bases that were read are TGTGCCAGCAGCTTAACTAGCGGGGGCCCCAACACCGGGGAG.

Turning to this clone: The read stops 3 residues short of the end of the CDR3; the missing end is completed from the germline J gene. The gene calls are TRBV29-1 and TRBJ2-2, with no clear D. With 4 bases removed from V and 5 bases from J, the gap between germline ends came to 11 bases. Germline CDR1 is SQVTM and CDR2 is ANQGSEA. This CDR3 spans 13 amino acids. The DNA read from the CDR3 is TGCAGCGTTGCCGTTAGCTTGACCGGGGAG. Amino acid sequence: CSVAVSLTGE. The entire CDR3 protein is CSVAVSLTGELFF.

Concerning this clone: Read data end 3 residues before the CDR3 end; the end is taken from the germline J gene. The V call is TRBV5-5, the J call TRBJ1-1; D gene unclear. CDR1 and CDR2 (germline): SGHKS, YYEKEE (reference sequence). The CDR3 is 14 amino acids. V shed 2 bases and J shed 1 base, with 9 bases lying between them. CDR3 protein: CASSFSTANTEAFF. The part of the CDR3 DNA that was read is TGTGCCAGCAGCTTTTCGACTGCGAACACTGAA. Drawing the rest from reference TRBV5-5 and TRBJ1-1, the complete variable domain is DAGVTQSPTHLIKTRGQQVTLRCSPISGHKSVSWYQQVLGQGPQFIFQYYEKEERGRGNFPDRFSARQFPNYSSELNVNALLLGDSALYLCASSFSTANTEAFFGQGTRLTVV.

For this clone: The read ends 3 residues early relative to the CDR3; the germline J gene fills the gap. The genes are TRBV20-1 and TRBJ1-3; 8 nucleotides line up with TRBD1. This CDR3 contains 14 residues. The junction had 5 bases not matched to a gene; V was cut back by 6 bases and J by 1 base. Germline CDR1 and CDR2: DFQATT and SNEGSKA (reference sequence). CDR3 DNA, as far as it was read: TGCAGTGCGCGGACAGGGATTTCTGGAAACACC. It codes for CSARTGISGNT. The whole CDR3 is CSARTGISGNTIYF.

Worth noting for this clone: The read finishes 3 residues shy of the CDR3 end, and the germline J gene is used to complete it. The chain combines TRBV10-3 with TRBJ2-7, with 8 bases identical to TRBD2. This CDR3 comprises 15 residues. Germline values: CDR1 ENHRY, CDR2 SYGVKD. V lost 3 bases and J lost 3; bases outside the gene matches: 7. The CDR3 DNA, read in part, is TGTGCCATCAGTGACGCCGGGACTAGAATCTACGAG. Translation gives CAISDAGTRIYE. The full CDR3 reads CAISDAGTRIYEQYF.

Comment on this clone: The read gets to within 3 residues of the CDR3 end, and the germline J gene fills in the rest. The rearrangement uses TRBV6-1 and TRBJ1-4; the D gene is possibly TRBD1 (5 bases). The CDR3 sequence is 15 residues long. V lost 4 bases, J lost 3 bases, and 12 bases lay in between. Germline CDR1 MNHNS, CDR2 SASEGT. The CDR3 region is CASSVVQGSNEKLFF. The CDR3 bases that were read are TGTGCCAGCAGTGTCGTTCAGGGATCTAATGAAAAA.

In regard to this clone: The sequenced fragment ends 3 residues before the CDR3 boundary, so the rest is inferred from the germline J gene. The chain has TRBV30 and TRBJ1-6; maybe TRBD1 (5 bases). Germline CDR1 is GTSNPN and CDR2 is SVGIG (reference sequence). This CDR3 region has 12 residues. Incomplete CDR3 DNA: TGTGCCTGGAGTGGAGCTCGGGGGGCC. It codes for CAWSGARGA. The CDR3, in full, reads CAWSGARGALHF.

CDR3 loop: CASSQWKGRGTEAFF. Incomplete CDR3 DNA: TGTGCCAGCAGTCAGTGGAAGGGGAGAGGCACTGAA. This sequence joins TRBV14 and TRBJ1-1, with D possibly being TRBD1 (5 bases). The read stops 3 residues short of the end of the CDR3; the missing end is completed from the germline J gene. The length of the CDR3 is 15 residues. V was clipped by 6 bases and J by 4 bases, with 18 bases between them. Germline V gene data show CDR1 as SGHDN and CDR2 as FVKESK.

This clone is medium-sized (0.01 to 0.1%) by frequency. The read terminates 3 residues ahead of where the CDR3 ends, so the germline J gene completes it. The chain links TRBV2 to TRBJ2-2, with 9 bases identical to TRBD1. The V segment lost 9 bases and the J segment 7 bases; nucleotides outside the gene matches: 15. There are 16 residues in the CDR3. Germline V gene data show CDR1 as SNHLY and CDR2 as FYNNEI. The CDR3 here is CASCDYMDRGDGELFF. The DNA read from the CDR3 is TGTGCCAGTTGCGATTACATGGACAGGGGCGACGGGGAG. Full variable domain (rest looked up from reference TRBV2 and TRBJ2-2): EPEVTQTPSHQVTQMGQEVILRCVPISNHLYFYWYRQILGQKVEFLVSFYNNEISEKSEIFDDQFSVERPDGSNFTLKIRSTKLEDSAMYFCASCDYMDRGDGELFFGEGSRLTVL.

Of note for this clone: Sequencing ends 3 residues short of the CDR3 end; the germline J gene provides the rest. The chain has TRBV14 and TRBJ2-1, with D tentatively TRBD2 (5 bases). Trimming left V 3 bases short and J 4 bases short, with 19 bases between. Germline CDR1 is SGHDN and CDR2 is FVKESK. This CDR3 spans 17 amino acids. CDR3: CASSHLRKTRGYNEQFF. The CDR3 bases that were read are TGTGCCAGCAGCCACCTCCGTAAAACTCGCGGGTACAATGAG.

Remarks on this clone: Read data end 3 residues before the CDR3 end; the end is taken from the germline J gene. This chain connects TRBV2 to TRBJ2-3; 9 bases fit TRBD2. The V and J ends lost 6 bases and 2 bases, in that order; junction bases with no gene match: 15. The germline V gene has CDR1 SNHLY and CDR2 FYNNEI. The CDR3 runs to 18 residues. Here the CDR3 reads CASRDRGWRGGLTDTQYF. The DNA read from the CDR3 is TGTGCCAGCAGGGACCGTGGATGGCGGGGGGGCCTCACAGATACG.

Concerning this clone itself: The sequence runs out 3 residues before the end of the CDR3; the remainder is reconstructed from the germline J gene. The chain joins TRBV20-1 to TRBJ2-3, with 7 bases fitting TRBD2. Germline loops: CDR1 DFQATT, CDR2 SNEGSKA (reference sequence). The CDR3 is made up of 11 amino acids. CDR3 loop: CSARWGGTQYF. The CDR3 DNA, read in part, is TGCAGTGCTAGATGGGGGGGGACG.

As concerns this clone: Coverage ceases 3 residues before the CDR3 finishes, and the germline J gene fills in the end. The chain joins TRBV11-2 to TRBJ2-5; 9 bases are a match to TRBD2. V trimming: 1 base; J trimming: 4 bases; junction bases outside the gene matches: 4. Germline assignment: CDR1 SGHAT and CDR2 FQNNGV. The CDR3 loop spans 15 amino acids. This CDR3 is CASSLGGGALETQYF. The DNA read from the CDR3 is TGTGCCAGCAGCTTAGGCGGGGGGGCCTTAGAGACC.

Remarks on this clone: Read coverage stops 3 residues before the CDR3 terminus; the germline J gene supplies the remainder. The chain couples TRBV7-3 to TRBJ2-1; 7 bases are shared with TRBD1. The CDR3 is made up of 16 amino acids. The junction had 9 bases not matched to a gene; V was cut back by 1 base and J by 6 bases. Germline V gene data show CDR1 as SGHTA and CDR2 as FQGTGA. CDR3 residues: CASSLSGNRGRNEQFF. The CDR3 DNA, read in part, is TGTGCCAGCAGCTTAAGCGGAAACAGGGGTCGCAATGAG.

As for this clone: The read halts 3 residues ahead of the CDR3 end, with the missing end drawn from the germline J gene. The chain uses TRBV20-1 and TRBJ2-5; 7 bases are a match to TRBD2. The germline V gene encodes CDR1 DFQATT and CDR2 SNEGSKA (reference sequence). The CDR3 consists of 12 residues. V lost 3 bases and J lost 4; bases outside the gene matches: 2. CDR3 protein: CSASGGRETQYF. CDR3 DNA, as far as it was read: TGCAGTGCTAGCGGGGGGAGAGAGACC.

A note on this clone: At one boundary the junction diverges from the germline segment, which might be a read error. The CDR3 sequence: CASSQDNRGLDNEQFF. CDR3 bases read: TGCGCCAGCAGCCAAGATAACCGGGGTCTGGACAATGAG. This sequence joins TRBV4-2 and TRBJ2-1; TRBD2 might be the D (5 bases). The DNA ends 3 residues before the CDR3 does, and the rest of the CDR3 is filled in from the germline J gene. Germline V CDR1 and CDR2: LGHNA, YNFKEQ. This CDR3 has 16 amino acids.

A remark on this clone: The read stops 3 residues short of the end of the CDR3; the missing end is completed from the germline J gene. The chain has TRBV6-2 or TRBV6-3 and TRBJ1-5, with 7 positions matching TRBD1. The CDR3 loop spans 16 amino acids. Germline V gene sequence: CDR1 MNHEY, CDR2 SVGEGT. Germline trimming cut 0 bases from V and 6 bases from J; bases unmatched to any gene: 8. The CDR3 sequence: CASSYSSTGVSQPQHF. The part of the CDR3 DNA that was read is TGTGCCAGCAGTTACTCGTCTACAGGGGTCTCTCAGCCC.

Note on this clone: The sequence runs out 3 residues before the end of the CDR3; the remainder is reconstructed from the germline J gene. This sequence joins TRBV5-4 and TRBJ1-2; perhaps TRBD1 as D (5 bases). There are 15 residues in the CDR3. Germline CDR1 and CDR2: SGHNT and YYREEE (reference sequence). With 5 bases removed from V and 4 bases from J, the gap between germline ends came to 18 bases. The sequenced part of the CDR3 DNA is TGTGCCAGCAGTGGGGCCAGGGCGAACTTCTATGGC. It specifies CASSGARANFYG. The full CDR3 reads CASSGARANFYGYTF.

Remarks on this clone: The read halts 3 residues ahead of the CDR3 end, with the missing end drawn from the germline J gene. The chain has TRBV27 and TRBJ2-7; D is perhaps TRBD1 (5 bases). The ends were cut back, 2 bases at V and 3 bases at J, with 14 bases in the middle. The CDR3 contains 15 residues. Germline V gives CDR1 MNHEY, CDR2 SMNVEV (reference sequence). The CDR3 here is CASSLRGSSVYEQYF. CDR3 DNA, as far as it was read: TGTGCCAGCAGTTTAAGGGGCAGCTCGGTCTACGAG.

Of note for this clone: Sequencing ends 3 residues short of the CDR3 end; the germline J gene provides the rest. The V gene is TRBV5-6, the J gene TRBJ1-2; TRBD1 matches 7 bases. This CDR3 has 13 residues. V was pared by 1 base and J by 7 bases, with 4 bases of the junction left unmatched. Per the germline V gene, CDR1 is SGHDT and CDR2 is YYEEEE. CDR3 in amino acids: CASSLTGVGGYTF. The part of the CDR3 DNA that was read is TGTGCCAGCAGCTTGACAGGGGTTGGTGGC.

On this clone itself: The missing CDR3 end, 3 residues past where the read stops, is filled in from the germline J gene. The rearrangement joins TRBV11-3 to TRBJ1-1, with D hard to call. Per germline, CDR1 SGHNT and CDR2 YENEEA. V lost 5 bases, J lost 5 bases, and 15 bases lay in between. The CDR3 has 14 residues. CDR3 DNA, as far as it was read: TGTGCCAGCAGCGTGAGCGGGGTGAGGACTGAA. Translating it yields CASSVSGVRTE. The full-length CDR3 reads as CASSVSGVRTEAFF.

About this clone itself: The CDR3 goes on 3 residues after the read ends, and that part is filled in from the germline J gene. The V gene is TRBV19, the J gene TRBJ2-3; 7 positions agree with TRBD2. The length of the CDR3 is 17 residues. V shed 5 bases, J shed 2 bases, and the junction held 13 bases outside the gene matches. The V gene's germline CDR1 is LNHDA and CDR2 SQIVND (reference sequence). CDR3 in amino acids: CASSPRTSRMVTDTQYF. The CDR3 DNA, read in part, is TGTGCCAGTAGTCCCCGGACTAGTCGCATGGTCACAGATACG.

As regards this clone: The read terminates 3 residues before the CDR3 end, so the remaining end is supplied by the germline J gene. The chain joins TRBV7-2 to TRBJ1-2; D call uncertain. The CDR3 spans 14 residues. CDR1 and CDR2 (germline): SGHTA, FQGNSA. CDR3 DNA (partial): TGTGCCAGCAGCACCCAGCGGCGGAATAGGGGC. Translating gives CASSTQRRNRG. The entire CDR3 protein is CASSTQRRNRGYTF.